The 26 T cell receptor beta chains in this list originate from one sample, sequenced in a study of blood T cell repertoires in COVID-19. The assay was immunoSEQ multiplex PCR, and TCRdb's table has in-frame clones only and misses some. The sample gives 50,000 or so clones, around three quarters of which show up once; 25% is in the top ten. Sequenced input: peripheral blood. These receptors all come from a man in his sixties or seventies with acute or convalescent COVID-19.

The chain recombines TRBV5-5 with TRBJ1-2; 9 bases line up with TRBD1. The V segment lost 5 bases and the J segment 5 bases; nucleotides outside the gene matches: 4. The germline V gene encodes CDR1 SGHKS and CDR2 YYEKEE (reference sequence). The CDR3 totals 13 residues. The CDR3 reads CASSAGTGYGYTF. CDR3 DNA sequence: TGTGCCAGCAGTGCAGGGACAGGGTATGGCTACACCTTC.

CDR3 region: CATSGLLLPGELFF. The CDR3 DNA follows: TGTGCCACCAGCGGACTACTCCTCCCCGGGGAGCTGTTTTTT. This chain uses TRBV15 with TRBJ2-2; perhaps TRBD2 as D (6 bases). V lost 5 bases, J lost 6 bases, and 13 bases lay in between. From germline, CDR1 is LNHNV and CDR2 YYDKDF (reference sequence). CDR3 length equals 14 residues.

This chain connects TRBV5-1 to TRBJ1-6; no reliable D call. The V gene lost 7 bases and the J gene lost 5 bases, with 10 bases spanning the gap. CDR3 length equals 13 residues. Looked up from germline, CDR1 is SGHRS and CDR2 is YFSETQ. CDR3 in DNA: TGCGCCAGCTCCAGCGGAAATAATTCACCCCTCCACTTT. This encodes CASSSGNNSPLHF.

The V gene is TRBV7-8, the J gene TRBJ1-5; D is uncertain. V gave up 2 bases and J gave up 5 bases, with 13 bases separating them. The germline V gene has CDR1 SGHVS and CDR2 FQNEAQ. The CDR3 length is 15 residues. The CDR3 DNA sequence: TGTGCCAGCAGCTTATTTTCGGGTGCCGATCAGCCCCAGCATTTT. It specifies CASSLFSGADQPQHF.

Notes on this clone: Mismatch with germline at one junction end may stem from a read error. V and J are TRBV19 and TRBJ2-2; TRBD2 agrees at 8 bases. The CDR3 covers 16 residues. CDR1 LNHDA and CDR2 SQIVND come from the germline V gene (reference sequence). CDR3 sequence: CAGRQSGSIDTGELFF. The CDR3 DNA follows: TGTGCCGGTAGGCAAAGCGGGAGTATCGACACCGGGGAGCTGTTTTTT.

This sequence joins TRBV5-1 and TRBJ2-2; TRBD2 is a possible D gene (6 bases). Germline CDR1 and CDR2: SGHRS and YFSETQ. The CDR3 has 15 amino acids. V was clipped by 5 bases and J by 4 bases, with 15 bases between them. The DNA for the CDR3 is TGCGCCAGCAGTTGGGGGGTGAGCCTCACCGGGGAGCTGTTTTTT. As protein: CASSWGVSLTGELFF.

The rearrangement joins TRBV29-1 to TRBJ1-1; no clear D gene. In germline, CDR1 is SQVTM, CDR2 ANQGSEA. V shed 5 bases and J shed 4 bases, with 14 bases lying between them. The CDR3 extends over 13 amino acids. CDR3 sequence: CSVWKDWGTEAFF. CDR3 DNA sequence: TGCAGCGTTTGGAAGGACTGGGGCACTGAAGCTTTCTTT.

The gene calls are TRBV3-1 (or the pseudogene TRBV3-2) and TRBJ1-3, with D unclear. Deletions cut 1 base from V and 1 base from J, with 8 bases between. Germline CDR1 and CDR2: LGHDT and YNNKEL (reference sequence). The CDR3 covers 15 residues. CDR3 region: CASSQVYGSGNTIYF. In DNA, the CDR3 is TGTGCCAGCAGCCAAGTGTACGGGTCTGGAAACACCATATATTTT.

The genes are TRBV28 and TRBJ2-2; the match to TRBD1 covers 7 bases. Germline CDR1 and CDR2: MDHEN and SYDVKM. J was trimmed by 3 bases and V by 7 bases; bases with no gene match: 2. The CDR3 totals 13 residues. The CDR3 nucleotides read TGTGCCAGCATCGACAGGGACACCGGGGAGCTGTTTTTT. Its translation: CASIDRDTGELFF.

The rearrangement uses TRBV25-1 and TRBJ1-1; TRBD1 is a possible D gene (5 bases). The CDR3 sequence is 12 residues long. Germline V lookup: CDR1 MGHDK, CDR2 SYGVNS. The germline V and J ends were trimmed by 11 bases and 5 bases, with 15 bases remaining between them. The CDR3 reads CAASAGVTEAFF. DNA of the CDR3: TGTGCCGCCAGTGCGGGGGTAACTGAAGCTTTCTTT.

The J gene is TRBJ2-4, the V gene TRBV6-1, with 9 positions matching TRBD2. The germline CDR1 and CDR2 sequences are MNHNS and SASEGT. Trimming removed 3 bases from V and 7 bases from J; junction bases left unmatched: 4. This CDR3 contains 14 residues. The CDR3 DNA reads TGTGCCAGCAGTGACGCGGGAGGGCGTAACATTCAGTACTTC. Translating gives CASSDAGGRNIQYF.

The chain is built from TRBV6-5 and TRBJ1-3; D gene uncertain. Germline V gene sequence: CDR1 MNHEY, CDR2 SVGAGI. The CDR3 sequence is 13 residues long. V gave up 0 bases and J gave up 3 bases, with 3 bases separating them. This CDR3 reads CASSYSVGNTIYF. In nucleotides, the CDR3 is TGTGCCAGCAGTTACTCCGTTGGAAACACCATATATTTT.

This clone has only one observation. This sequence joins TRBV7-8 and TRBJ2-4; 7 bases line up with TRBD1. Germline CDR1 is SGHVS and CDR2 is FQNEAQ. The CDR3 runs to 16 residues. Trimming cost V 5 bases and J 8 bases; bases outside gene matches: 15. The CDR3 loop is CASSKGQIVFGDIQYF. The CDR3 region has the DNA TGTGCCAGCAGCAAGGGACAGATAGTCTTTGGGGACATTCAGTACTTC.

The chain uses TRBV11-3 and TRBJ2-2, with 7 bases lining up with TRBD1. Trimming took 6 bases from V and 3 from J; bases not matched to a gene: 1. Germline assignment: CDR1 SGHNT and CDR2 YENEEA. This CDR3 comprises 13 residues. The CDR3 here is CASSGQDTGELFF. As DNA, the CDR3 is TGTGCCAGCAGTGGACAGGACACCGGGGAGCTGTTTTTT.

The rearrangement uses TRBV24-1 and TRBJ2-3; possibly TRBD2 for D (6 bases). Trimming removed 3 bases at V and 10 bases at J, with 13 bases between. CDR3 length: 13 amino acids. Germline V gene lookup returns CDR1 KGHDR and CDR2 SFDVKD. The CDR3 here is CATSDGGRNAQYF. CDR3 sequence (DNA): TGTGCCACCAGTGATGGGGGGAGGAACGCGCAGTATTTT.

The J gene is TRBJ1-2, the V gene TRBV5-1, with TRBD1 as a possible D gene (6 bases). V dropped 4 bases and J dropped 1 base, with 11 bases sitting between them. Germline assignment: CDR1 SGHRS and CDR2 YFSETQ. CDR3 length: 14 amino acids. CDR3 amino acids: CASSRQADNYGYTF. The CDR3 coding sequence is TGCGCCAGCAGCAGACAGGCGGATAACTATGGCTACACCTTC.

The rearrangement uses TRBV6-5 and TRBJ2-7; no firm D call. CDR1 is MNHEY and CDR2 is SVGAGI in the germline V gene. Trimming removed 1 base at V and 7 bases at J, with 5 bases between. This CDR3 contains 11 residues. The CDR3 spells CASSYYREQYF. The CDR3, as DNA: TGTGCCAGCAGTTACTACCGGGAGCAGTACTTC.

The rearrangement uses TRBV5-1 and TRBJ2-2; 14 positions match TRBD2. Germline assignment: CDR1 SGHRS and CDR2 YFSETQ. The CDR3 length is 16 residues. Unmatched junction bases numbered 3, after V lost 3 bases and J lost 5 bases. The CDR3 spells CASSSGTSGRTGELFF. In DNA form, the CDR3 reads TGCGCCAGCAGCTCGGGGACTAGCGGGAGAACCGGGGAGCTGTTTTTT. Together with reference TRBV5-1 and TRBJ2-2, the CDR3 gives the full variable domain: KAGVTQTPRYLIKTRGQQVTLSCSPISGHRSVSWYQQTPGQGLQFLFEYFSETQRNKGNFPGRFSGRQFSNSRSEMNVSTLELGDSALYLCASSSGTSGRTGELFFGEGSRLTVL.

This sequence joins TRBV11-2 and TRBJ2-1, with D possibly being TRBD1 (6 bases). The CDR3 has 12 residues. Trimming removed 4 bases from V and 9 bases from J, with 10 bases in between. CDR1 is SGHAT and CDR2 is FQNNGV in the germline V gene. CDR3 protein: CASSSQGGEQFF. CDR3 DNA: TGTGCCAGCAGCTCACAGGGTGGTGAGCAGTTCTTC.

This clone appeared a few times. V gene TRBV3-1 (or the pseudogene TRBV3-2) combines with J gene TRBJ1-6; TRBD1 agrees at 8 bases. CDR1 and CDR2 (germline): LGHDT, YNNKEL (reference sequence). The V segment lost 5 bases and the J segment 7 bases; nucleotides outside the gene matches: 4. The CDR3 runs to 14 residues. The CDR3 DNA is TGTGCCAGCAGCGGGCAGGGGGCGAATTCACCCCTCCACTTT. Translating gives CASSGQGANSPLHF.

This clone was recorded only once. The rearrangement joins TRBV18 to TRBJ2-1; 9 nucleotides agree with TRBD1. The CDR3 extends over 16 amino acids. Trimming cost V 2 bases and J 2 bases; bases outside gene matches: 4. Germline V CDR1 and CDR2: KGHSH, LQKENI. CDR3 DNA: TGTGCCAGCTCACCAGGGACAGGGAGACCCTACAATGAGCAGTTCTTC. Translating gives CASSPGTGRPYNEQFF.

This clone was seen just once. The CDR3 DNA follows: TGTGCCAGCAGCCTAAGGGTGGGACAGACGAATTCACCCCTCCACTTT. Residues: CASSLRVGQTNSPLHF. V is TRBV2 and J is TRBJ1-6, with TRBD1 identical over 7 bases. The germline CDR1 and CDR2 sequences are SNHLY and FYNNEI. J lost 7 bases, V lost 6 bases, and 12 bases had no gene match. This CDR3 contains 16 residues.

The chain links TRBV9 to TRBJ1-6, with D uncertain. Germline V CDR1 and CDR2: SGDLS, YYNGEE. V was trimmed by 0 bases and J by 0 bases, leaving 4 bases between them. The CDR3 is 15 amino acids. The DNA of the CDR3 is TGTGCCAGCAGCGTAGGTCGCTCCTATAATTCACCCCTCCACTTT. Protein product: CASSVGRSYNSPLHF.

The chain is built from TRBV5-1 and TRBJ2-3; TRBD2 is a possible D gene (5 bases). Germline V gene lookup returns CDR1 SGHRS and CDR2 YFSETQ. The V end was cut by 0 bases, the J end by 2 bases, with 10 bases between. CDR3 length equals 15 residues. The CDR3 DNA reads as TGCGCCAGCAGCTTGGTGGACTTTTCCACAGATACGCAGTATTTT. It is translated as CASSLVDFSTDTQYF.

This clone is a singleton in its sample. The chain employs TRBV11-1 and TRBJ2-5; TRBD2 might be the D (6 bases). V shed 6 bases and J shed 5 bases, with 16 bases lying between them. The CDR3 is made up of 14 amino acids. The germline V gene encodes CDR1 SGHAT and CDR2 FQDESV (reference sequence). The CDR3 here is CASSSAGGWETQYF. The CDR3 DNA reads as TGTGCCAGCAGTTCCGCCGGGGGTTGGGAGACCCAGTACTTC.

The chain links TRBV19 to TRBJ1-1, with D possibly being TRBD1 (6 bases). The CDR3 is 14 residues long. V lost 2 bases and J 4 bases, leaving 11 bases between the germline ends. The germline gives CDR1 LNHDA, CDR2 SQIVND (reference sequence). The CDR3 DNA sequence: TGTGCCAGTAGTATATGGGGGCGCGGCACTGAAGCTTTCTTT. It yields the protein CASSIWGRGTEAFF.